A selection of T cell receptor beta chains follows, all from one sample in a study of T cells after yellow fever vaccination. From the 5' RACE reads, TCRdb called clonotypes with MiXCR, one entry per CDR3 protein. The table records some 170,000 distinct CDR3 sequences, around 9.7% of them present only once. The specimen comprised CD8+ T cells sorted from PBMCs, sampled 45 days after the yellow fever booster vaccination. These TCRs come from a man aged 18 to 35 who received the YFV17D yellow fever vaccine. CDR3s include the opening cysteine and the closing phenylalanine or tryptophan. The D gene is left open where the match is weak. The size entry is marked missing in some rows and otherwise reads once, few, many or a size class.

.	TRBV7-9	.	TRBJ1-1	TGTGCCAGCAGCTTAGGAGGCAGTTTTGAAGCTTTCTTT	CASSLGGSFEAFF
few	TRBV7-8	TRBD1	TRBJ1-2	TGTGCCAGCAGCCTACTCCGGGACAGGGGGAATGGCTACACCTTC	CASSLLRDRGNGYTF
few	TRBV27	.	TRBJ2-3	TGTGCCAGCAGTTTGTATGCGGCTAGCACAGATACGCAGTATTTT	CASSLYAASTDTQYF
.	TRBV12-3/TRBV12-4	TRBD2	TRBJ2-3	TGTGCCAGCAGTTTACTAGCGGGTACAGATACGCAGTATTTT	CASSLLAGTDTQYF
.	TRBV2	TRBD2	TRBJ2-3	TGTGCCAGCAGTCGAGCGGGAGGCCTCACAGATACGCAGTATTTT	CASSRAGGLTDTQYF
many	TRBV6-5	.	TRBJ1-1	TGTGCCAGCAGTTACTCGATCAATTACCCACTTCCGAACACTGAAGCTTTCTTT	CASSYSINYPLPNTEAFF
few	TRBV5-1	.	TRBJ1-6	TGCGCCAGCAGCTTGACCCTCCGGACGGTGAATTCACCCCTCCACTTT	CASSLTLRTVNSPLHF
few	TRBV5-1	.	TRBJ1-1	TGCGCCAGCAGTTCTGAGGGCTACACTGAAGCTTTCTTT	CASSSEGYTEAFF
few	TRBV7-3	TRBD1	TRBJ1-2	TGTGCCAGCAGCCCCTCGGGGGACAGAGCGAACTATGGCTACACCTTC	CASSPSGDRANYGYTF
few	TRBV5-1	.	TRBJ1-1	TGCGCCAGCAGCCTCCCCCCCGCGGGGGACTCTGAAGCTTTCTTT	CASSLPPAGDSEAFF
few	TRBV7-2	TRBD1	TRBJ2-1	TGTGCCAGCAGCTTAGGACAGGGGGCTGAAGAGCAGTTCTTC	CASSLGQGAEEQFF
few	TRBV9	.	TRBJ1-3	TGTGCCAGCAGCGTAGATCTCCTAACAGGTTTTGGAAACACCATATATTTT	CASSVDLLTGFGNTIYF
.	TRBV9	.	TRBJ1-1	TGTGCCAGCAGCGTAGATAGACACACTGAAGCTTTCTTT	CASSVDRHTEAFF
.	TRBV5-4	TRBD1	TRBJ1-1	TGTGCCAGCAGCGGAACAGGGGGGGTTATGAACACTGAAGCTTTCTTT	CASSGTGGVMNTEAFF
.	TRBV10-3	.	TRBJ1-1	TGTGCCATCAGTGAGTCATCAGGGGCAGGTACTGAAGCTTTCTTT	CAISESSGAGTEAFF
few	TRBV6-5	TRBD1	TRBJ2-3	TGTGCCAGCAGACAGGGGGCAGCGGATACGCAGTATTTT	CASRQGAADTQYF
few	TRBV4-1	.	TRBJ1-1	TGCGCCAGCAGCCTATGGGGTAGGAACACTGAAGCTTTCTTT	CASSLWGRNTEAFF
few	TRBV7-2	.	TRBJ2-5	TGTGCCAGCTCTAGGGGGGCAGGGGAGACCCAGTACTTC	CASSRGAGETQYF
.	TRBV11-1	.	TRBJ2-1	TGTGCCAGCAGCTCCAAGATGAGCTCCTACAATGAGCAGTTCTTC	CASSSKMSSYNEQFF
few	TRBV27	TRBD1	TRBJ1-5	TGTGCCAGCAGCTTCAGACAAACAGGGGACTGGGATCAGCCCCAGCATTTT	CASSFRQTGDWDQPQHF
.	TRBV15	.	TRBJ2-1	TGTGCCACGTCAACCATCTCCTACAATGAGCAGTTCTTC	CATSTISYNEQFF
few	TRBV6-5	.	TRBJ1-1	TGTGCCAGCAGCATACAAGGGACTGAAGCTTTCTTT	CASSIQGTEAFF
many	TRBV4-2	.	TRBJ1-1	TGTGCCAGCAGCCAGGGACTGGAGGGGACTGAAGCTTTCTTT	CASSQGLEGTEAFF
few	TRBV4-2	TRBD1	TRBJ2-7	TGTGCCAGCAGCCAAGTCACACAGGGGAGCTACGAGCAGTACTTC	CASSQVTQGSYEQYF
many	TRBV11-2	.	TRBJ1-3	TGTGCCAGCAGCCAGACGAGGGGCAAGGGAAACACCATATATTTT	CASSQTRGKGNTIYF
.	TRBV9	TRBD2	TRBJ2-7	TGTGCCAGCAACGCGGGGGGGCCCTCCTACGAGCAGTACTTC	CASNAGGPSYEQYF
few	TRBV6-5	.	TRBJ2-5	TGTGCCAGCAGTTACAAGGACAAGGAGACCCAGTACTTC	CASSYKDKETQYF
.	TRBV27	.	TRBJ1-5	TGTGCCAGCAGTCGTAAGACAGGCAACAATCAGCCCCAGCATTTT	CASSRKTGNNQPQHF
few	TRBV28	TRBD1	TRBJ2-2	TGTGCCAGCACAACCATCATAGCCCGGGACAGGGGTTCCGGGGAGCTGTTTTTT	CASTTIIARDRGSGELFF
.	TRBV20-1	.	TRBJ2-5	TGCAGTGCTAGAGGACGGCTGTACCAAGAGACCCAGTACTTC	CSARGRLYQETQYF
few	TRBV18	.	TRBJ2-3	TGTGCCAGCTCACTCAGATGGGGGGCCACAGATACGCAGTATTTT	CASSLRWGATDTQYF
few	TRBV6-5	TRBD2	TRBJ2-2	TGTGCCAGCAGTTACGGGCGGGGGGCCGGGGAGCTGTTTTTT	CASSYGRGAGELFF
.	TRBV12-3/TRBV12-4	TRBD1	TRBJ2-6	TGTGCCAGCAGACAGGGGTACTCTGGGGCCAACGTCCTGACTTTC	CASRQGYSGANVLTF
few	TRBV7-2	.	TRBJ2-2	TGTGCCAGCAGCGAAGGTGCTGTGGGCACCGGGGAGCTGTTTTTT	CASSEGAVGTGELFF
.	TRBV7-9	TRBD2	TRBJ2-1	TGTGCCAGCAGCCCTAGGACTAGCGGGGGGCGAGGCAATGAGCAGTTCTTC	CASSPRTSGGRGNEQFF
many	TRBV4-3	.	TRBJ2-7	TGCGCCAGCAGCCAAGATATCGGGGACTACGAGCAGTACTTC	CASSQDIGDYEQYF
.	TRBV20-1	.	TRBJ2-1	TGCAGTGCTAGACCCAATCTAGAGTCCGATGAGCAGTTCTTC	CSARPNLESDEQFF
.	TRBV19	.	TRBJ1-5	TGTGCCAGTAGTATCTCTCAGGGTAGCAATCAGCCCCAGCATTTT	CASSISQGSNQPQHF
many	TRBV4-3	.	TRBJ1-4	TGCGCCAGCAGCCTGGGGGGGGTGGCTAATGAAAAACTGTTTTTT	CASSLGGVANEKLFF
.	TRBV12-3/TRBV12-4	.	TRBJ2-1	TGTGCCAGCAGTTTACCGCCGCCAGGGCACTCCTACAATGAGCAGTTCTTC	CASSLPPPGHSYNEQFF
few	TRBV27	.	TRBJ1-1	TGTGCCAGCAGCTCAGCGCCCCCGGGTTGGCACACTGAAGCTTTCTTT	CASSSAPPGWHTEAFF
few	TRBV6-5	TRBD1	TRBJ2-1	TGTGCCAGCAGTTACCCGGGCGGACAGGGCAATGAGCAGTTCTTC	CASSYPGGQGNEQFF
few	TRBV4-1	.	TRBJ2-3	TGCGCCAGCAGCCAAGTCGGACTTCCAAGCACAGATACGCAGTATTTT	CASSQVGLPSTDTQYF
.	TRBV7-9	TRBD1	TRBJ2-3	TGTGCCAGCAGCTTCAGGGGGCGCACAGATAAGCAGTATTTT	CASSFRGRTDKQYF
many	TRBV10-3	.	TRBJ2-5	TGTGCCATCAGTGATCCAGCGGGTAAAGAGACCCAGTACTTC	CAISDPAGKETQYF
.	TRBV6-1	TRBD1	TRBJ1-5	TGTGCCAGCAGTCCAGGACAGGGGACTCAGCCCCAGCATTTT	CASSPGQGTQPQHF
many	TRBV11-2	.	TRBJ2-7	TGTGCCAGCAGCTTAAGCCCCCCGTCAGTCGGTTCCTACGAGCAGTACTTC	CASSLSPPSVGSYEQYF
few	TRBV5-1	.	TRBJ1-1	TGCGCCAGCAGCTTGGGTCCAGGGGAGAACACTGAAGCTTTCTTT	CASSLGPGENTEAFF
.	TRBV12-3/TRBV12-4	.	TRBJ1-2	TGTGCCAGCAGTTTACCTGCAGGGACTGGCTACACCTTC	CASSLPAGTGYTF
many	TRBV4-3	.	TRBJ1-1	TGCGCCAGCAGCCCGGCAGGGAAGATGAAAACTGAAGCTTTCTTT	CASSPAGKMKTEAFF